The present T cell receptor beta chain was sequenced within a study of T-cell reconstitution after alpha-beta-depleted transplantation in children. Between the trimmed V and J ends, which lost 8 bases and 4 bases, there was a span of 16 bases. Germline V gives CDR1 SNHLY, CDR2 FYNNEI. The CDR3 spans 14 residues. Unique molecular identifiers were incorporated when the TCRbeta library was constructed. TCRdb reanalysed the PCR reads using MiXCR and keeps one entry per CDR3 protein. The data show around 380,000 distinct CDR3 sequences, approximately 10% seen once. The chain joins TRBV2 to TRBJ2-3, with D perhaps assigned TRBD1 or TRBD2 (5 bases each). The clonotype comes from a human donor who donated a stem cell graft to a child with acute myeloid leukemia. The sample in question was PBMCs from the stem cell graft donor, obtained from the stem cell graft. The CDR3 here is CASSGPLGADTQYF. CDR3 nucleotide sequence: TGTGCCAGCTCCGGACCCCTGGGGGCAGATACGCAGTATTTT.